What follows are 16 T cell receptor beta chains derived from one specimen sequenced in a study of technical replicates of blood from a handful of donors. The method was immunoSEQ multiplex PCR; TCRdb's version includes in-frame clones alone and lacks a portion of them. In the table there are roughly 92,000 clones, approximately 95% of which are singletons. Sample: T cells isolated from PBMCs. These receptors originate from a human donor in good health.

The rearrangement links TRBV18 to TRBJ2-1; tentatively, D is TRBD2 (5 bases). The V gene lost 0 bases and the J gene lost 9 bases, with 15 bases spanning the gap. The V gene's germline CDR1 is KGHSH and CDR2 LQKENI. The CDR3 consists of 15 residues. CDR3 bases: TGTGCCAGCTCACCACCGACTAAACCCAACAGTGAGCAGTTCTTC. It specifies CASSPPTKPNSEQFF.

The chain links TRBV19 to TRBJ2-3; D may be TRBD2 (6 bases). Germline V lookup: CDR1 LNHDA, CDR2 SQIVND (reference sequence). Trimming shortened V by 1 base and J by 5 bases, and 13 bases separated the two germline ends. The CDR3 runs 15 residues. CDR3 protein: CASSIGAGSGDTQYF. CDR3 coding DNA: TGTGCCAGTAGTATAGGGGCCGGGAGTGGAGATACGCAGTATTTT. Using reference TRBV19 and TRBJ2-3 for the parts outside the CDR3, the full variable domain is DGGITQSPKYLFRKEGQNVTLSCEQNLNHDAMYWYRQDPGQGLRLIYYSQIVNDFQKGDIAEGYSVSREKKESFPLTVTSAQKNPTAFYLCASSIGAGSGDTQYFGPGTRLTVL.

This clone was detected only once. The genes are TRBV11-2 and TRBJ2-1; 7 bases align to TRBD1. The germline V gene has CDR1 SGHAT and CDR2 FQNNGV. J gave up 5 bases and V 2 bases, and 6 bases lay outside the gene matches. This CDR3 spans 15 amino acids. DNA of the CDR3: TGTGCCAGCAGCTTATTACAGGGGCCCCACAATGAGCAGTTCTTC. Protein product: CASSLLQGPHNEQFF.

This chain links TRBV28 with TRBJ2-7; a weak D match, TRBD2 (6 bases). This CDR3 contains 14 residues. CDR1 and CDR2 from the germline V gene are MDHEN and SYDVKM. Trimming removed 2 bases at V and 7 bases at J, with 15 bases between. The CDR3 spells CASSLAGSAYEQYF. In DNA, the CDR3 is TGTGCCAGCAGTTTAGCGGGAAGTGCTTATGAGCAGTACTTC.

The genes are TRBV28 and TRBJ2-1, with 8 bases that match TRBD1. The CDR3 is 17 residues long. CDR1 and CDR2 from the germline V gene are MDHEN and SYDVKM. The J segment lost 6 bases and the V segment lost 3 bases, leaving 13 bases of the junction unmatched. DNA of the CDR3: TGTGCCAGCAGTTTCCTGGACAGGGCCCGGAGTTTCAATGAGCAGTTCTTC. Its translation is CASSFLDRARSFNEQFF.

This chain joins TRBV28 and TRBJ1-4; D gene ambiguous. V was pared by 6 bases and J by 10 bases, with 15 bases between. CDR1 is MDHEN and CDR2 is SYDVKM in the germline V gene. CDR3 length: 13 amino acids. The DNA of the CDR3 is TGTGCCAGCAGCTCCGCGATGGGAGGAAAACTGTTTTTT. The encoded protein is CASSSAMGGKLFF.

The J gene is TRBJ2-4, the V gene TRBV4-1; maybe TRBD1 (6 bases). The germline gives CDR1 MGHRA, CDR2 YSYEKL. The V and J ends lost 8 bases and 3 bases respectively, with 26 bases between them. The CDR3 has 18 amino acids. The CDR3 loop reads CASGSYQGPLSYKNIQYF. The CDR3 bases are TGCGCCAGCGGCTCATACCAGGGGCCCCTCTCCTACAAAAACATTCAGTACTTC.

The chain joins TRBV19 to TRBJ1-4; D unresolved. This CDR3 is 16 amino acids long. Germline lookup yields CDR1 LNHDA and CDR2 SQIVND (reference sequence). V shed 5 bases and J shed 5 bases, with 18 bases lying between them. CDR3 residues: CASSSGPPGLNEKLFF. Here the CDR3 DNA reads TGTGCCAGTAGTTCCGGACCTCCGGGGTTAAATGAAAAACTGTTTTTT.

The chain combines TRBV4-1 with TRBJ2-1; D possibly corresponds to TRBD1 (6 bases). V was shortened by 4 bases and J by 8 bases, with 9 bases between the two germline ends. This CDR3 is 12 amino acids long. Germline V CDR1 and CDR2: MGHRA, YSYEKL. In nucleotides, the CDR3 is TGCGCCAGCAGCCTAGGGGGTGATGAGCAGTTCTTC. This gives the protein CASSLGGDEQFF.

The chain recombines TRBV5-1 with TRBJ2-7, with 8 nucleotides matching TRBD2. With V trimmed by 4 bases and J by 3 bases, 3 bases remained unmatched. The CDR3 contains 13 residues. Germline V gene lookup returns CDR1 SGHRS and CDR2 YFSETQ. The CDR3, as DNA: TGCGCCAGCAGCCCCACTAGCGGCTACGAGCAGTACTTC. It yields the protein CASSPTSGYEQYF.

The V call is TRBV4-1, the J call TRBJ2-7, with D perhaps matching TRBD1 (6 bases). This CDR3 comprises 16 residues. V was trimmed by 3 bases and J by 0 bases, leaving 15 bases between them. Germline V gene sequence: CDR1 MGHRA, CDR2 YSYEKL. Here the CDR3 reads CASSHTGTRISYEQYF. In nucleotides, the CDR3 is TGCGCCAGCAGCCATACCGGGACAAGAATCTCCTACGAGCAGTACTTC.

The chain carries TRBV19 and TRBJ1-5, with 7 bases aligning to TRBD1. V shed 6 bases, J shed 1 base, and the junction held 9 bases outside the gene matches. The germline V gene has CDR1 LNHDA and CDR2 SQIVND (reference sequence). CDR3 length: 16 amino acids. DNA for the CDR3: TGTGCCAGTAGCGGACCACAGGGGAGGAGCAATCAGCCCCAGCATTTT. The encoded protein is CASSGPQGRSNQPQHF.

The chain joins TRBV27 to TRBJ1-4; D is perhaps TRBD1 (5 bases). CDR3 size: 16 residues. Trimming took off 1 base at V and 6 bases at J, with 15 bases between the two ends. The germline CDR1 and CDR2 sequences are MNHEY and SMNVEV (reference sequence). This CDR3 is CASSLFPGTADEKLFF. CDR3 coding DNA: TGTGCCAGCAGTTTATTCCCCGGGACTGCCGATGAAAAACTGTTTTTT.

The rearrangement links TRBV7-9 to TRBJ2-7; 9 nucleotides agree with TRBD1. Germline CDR1 is SEHNR and CDR2 is FQNEAQ (reference sequence). The V segment lost 5 bases and the J segment 4 bases; nucleotides outside the gene matches: 6. The CDR3 has 14 residues. The CDR3 bases are TGTGCCAGCAGCCCTGGGGACAGGGAGTACGAGCAGTACTTC. Translated, it gives CASSPGDREYEQYF.

The gene calls are TRBV28 and TRBJ2-5; D may be TRBD1 (6 bases). V was shortened by 7 bases and J by 2 bases, with 14 bases between the two germline ends. The CDR3 totals 14 residues. The germline V gene has CDR1 MDHEN and CDR2 SYDVKM. This CDR3 reads CASMPGTPQETQYF. CDR3 bases: TGTGCCAGCATGCCCGGGACACCTCAAGAGACCCAGTACTTC. The full variable domain, in which reference TRBV28 and TRBJ2-5 provide the parts outside the CDR3, is DVKVTQSSRYLVKRTGEKVFLECVQDMDHENMFWYRQDPGLGLRLIYFSYDVKMKEKGDIPEGYSVSREKKERFSLILESASTNQTSMYLCASMPGTPQETQYFGPGTRLLVL.

The J gene is TRBJ1-3, the V gene TRBV2, with no clear D. The CDR3 sequence is 15 residues long. Per germline, CDR1 SNHLY and CDR2 FYNNEI. V was clipped by 5 bases and J by 0 bases, with 11 bases between them. CDR3 sequence (DNA): TGTGCCAGCAGTCGCACAGAGAGCTCTGGAAACACCATATATTTT. Translating gives CASSRTESSGNTIYF.